This section outlines one T cell receptor beta chain sequence together with its context. Its antigen is not known. This sample is drawn from a study of cytomegalovirus exposure and HLA in healthy donors. With 60 Vbeta and 13 Jbeta primers, the PCR was carried out. As originally analysed: About 11 million of 70 million to 80 million unique TCR beta chains were shared, per a later count. Libraries were prepared by immunoSEQ multiplex PCR; TCRdb keeps only in-frame clonotypes and omits some of them. V, J and clone size are those of that table, while D and trimming were read from the DNA. The data show about 180,000 clones, 65% to 90% seen once. Regarding the study as a whole: Most observed TCR sequences were rare, whereas some public TCRs were detected in many donors. As a later analysis revealed, most CMV-associated TCR beta chains appeared HLA-restricted.

Everyone who donated was a healthy bone marrow donor. The CDR3 covers 13 residues. Germline V gives CDR1 GTSNPN, CDR2 SVGIG (reference sequence). The ends were cut back, 4 bases at V and 8 bases at J, with 14 bases in the middle. The source is a girl aged 2 to 10 in good health and CMV-seropositive. The sequenced sample was PBMCs. This chain links TRBV30 with TRBJ1-4, with D possibly TRBD1 on 6 matching bases. The CDR3 DNA reads TGTGCCTGGACCCCCGCCAGGGGAGAAAAACTGTTTTTT. Protein sequence: CAWTPARGEKLFF.